This entry lists 21 T cell receptor beta chains sequenced from one sample in a study of response to subunit inactivated influenza vaccine. TCRdb fed the RT-PCR reads into MiXCR, producing one record per CDR3 protein. The top ten hold over 10% of the sample, which has 500,000 to 600,000 distinct CDR3 sequences, roughly 8.2% seen once. The sample was PBMCs from blood, taken around 25 months after vaccination. The receptors were sampled from a man in his fifties or sixties who received an inactivated influenza vaccine.

The genes are TRBV5-6 and TRBJ2-1; D remains unclear. V was clipped by 4 bases and J by 10 bases, with 15 bases between them. Per germline, CDR1 SGHDT and CDR2 YYEEEE. The CDR3 runs 13 residues. This CDR3 is CASSPRTSAEQFF. The CDR3, as DNA: TGTGCCAGCAGCCCTCGGACCTCGGCGGAGCAGTTCTTC.

The rearrangement links TRBV6-5 to TRBJ2-4; 7 nucleotides align to TRBD1. The CDR3 is 15 residues long. The V segment lost 4 bases and the J segment 0 bases; nucleotides outside the gene matches: 3. Germline CDR1 reads MNHEY; CDR2 reads SVGAGI. The CDR3 DNA reads TGTGCCAGCAGTTCCTGGGACAGAGCCAAAAACATTCAGTACTTC. Amino acid sequence: CASSSWDRAKNIQYF.

This clonotype was seen a handful of times. The chain joins TRBV5-6 to TRBJ2-1; TRBD2 aligns across 7 bases. The CDR3 is 13 amino acids. Germline CDR1 is SGHDT and CDR2 is YYEEEE. J gave up 8 bases and V 4 bases, and 6 bases lay outside the gene matches. Written as DNA, the CDR3 is TGTGCCAGCAGCCCCGGGGGGTCGGATGAGCAGTTCTTC. This gives the protein CASSPGGSDEQFF.

The CDR3: CSVSQGHEQYF. CDR3 in DNA: TGCAGCGTCAGTCAGGGCCACGAGCAGTACTTC. The genes are TRBV29-1 and TRBJ2-7; a weak D match, TRBD1 (5 bases). Germline V CDR1 and CDR2: SQVTM, ANQGSEA. The CDR3 contains 11 residues. Trimming stripped 6 bases from V and 5 bases from J, with 11 bases between.

The genes are TRBV12-3 or TRBV12-4 and TRBJ2-1; D call uncertain. V was trimmed by 5 bases and J by 8 bases, leaving 7 bases between them. The CDR3 covers 11 residues. CDR3: CASSRVYEQFF. In DNA form, the CDR3 reads TGTGCCAGCAGTCGGGTATATGAGCAGTTCTTC.

There are a few counts of this clonotype. V and J are TRBV5-1 and TRBJ2-7; 7 bases map to TRBD1. Germline V gives CDR1 SGHRS, CDR2 YFSETQ. There are 15 residues in the CDR3. Trimming removed 4 bases from V and 0 bases from J; junction bases left unmatched: 7. This chain's CDR3 is CASSRTQGDSYEQYF. CDR3 in DNA: TGCGCCAGCAGCCGAACCCAGGGGGACTCCTACGAGCAGTACTTC.

This clonotype was seen ten or more times. The chain carries TRBV29-1 and TRBJ1-2; D remains unclear. This CDR3 comprises 13 residues. Looked up from germline, CDR1 is SQVTM and CDR2 is ANQGSEA. Trimming pared 6 bases from V and 2 bases from J, leaving 13 bases between. The CDR3: CSVVASRNYGYTF. CDR3 nucleotides: TGCAGCGTCGTCGCTTCCCGGAACTATGGCTACACCTTC.

This clonotype has only a few counts. The chain recombines TRBV10-3 with TRBJ2-1; perhaps TRBD2 as D (6 bases). V was trimmed by 3 bases and J by 3 bases, leaving 21 bases between them. This CDR3 is 18 amino acids long. CDR1 and CDR2 (germline): ENHRY, SYGVKD. The CDR3 reads CAISDSSGRRGIYNEQFF. Here the CDR3 DNA reads TGTGCCATCAGTGATAGTAGCGGTCGGCGGGGAATCTACAATGAGCAGTTCTTC.

This clonotype was recorded many times. The rearrangement joins TRBV29-1 to TRBJ1-1; 8 nucleotides line up with TRBD1. V shed 6 bases and J 4 bases; nucleotides not matched to a gene: 19. CDR1 and CDR2 (germline): SQVTM, ANQGSEA. This CDR3 region has 17 residues. This CDR3 reads CSVGGGQGAYLGTEAFF. CDR3 DNA sequence: TGCAGCGTCGGAGGGGGGCAGGGGGCGTATCTGGGCACTGAAGCTTTCTTT.

The V and J genes are TRBV5-1 and TRBJ2-1, with TRBD2 matching over 11 bases. CDR1 and CDR2 (germline): SGHRS, YFSETQ. V trimming: 0 bases; J trimming: 5 bases; junction bases outside the gene matches: 4. The CDR3 spans 16 residues. The CDR3 DNA reads as TGCGCCAGCAGCTTGGGACTAGCGGGACTTGACAATGAGCAGTTCTTC. Translating gives CASSLGLAGLDNEQFF.

This chain connects TRBV6-1 to TRBJ2-7; 7 positions match TRBD2. Germline-derived CDR1 and CDR2 are MNHNS and SASEGT. J was trimmed by 3 bases and V by 6 bases; bases with no gene match: 11. The CDR3 runs 15 residues. The DNA for the CDR3 is TGTGCCAGCAGCCCCGGGGGGTTCGGATTCTACGAGCAGTACTTC. Protein: CASSPGGFGFYEQYF.

This clonotype was found a few times. The chain employs TRBV6-2 or TRBV6-3 and TRBJ2-1; D is perhaps TRBD2 (5 bases). Germline V gene sequence: CDR1 MNHEY, CDR2 SVGEGT. V gave up 2 bases and J gave up 12 bases, with 11 bases separating them. This CDR3 comprises 12 residues. CDR3: CASSYGGNRQFF. CDR3 coding DNA: TGTGCCAGCAGTTACGGAGGTAACAGGCAGTTCTTC.

This clonotype was detected ten times or more. This chain links TRBV28 with TRBJ1-5; tentative D call: TRBD1 (6 bases). Trimming stripped 7 bases from V and 0 bases from J, with 13 bases between. The CDR3 covers 15 residues. Germline CDR1 and CDR2: MDHEN and SYDVKM. CDR3 nucleotides: TGTGCCAGCACCGAGGACAGCTATAGCAATCAGCCCCAGCATTTT. This sequence encodes CASTEDSYSNQPQHF.

This clonotype came up a few times. The rearrangement links TRBV9 to TRBJ2-7; 7 bases are shared with TRBD1. The junction had 13 bases not matched to a gene; V was cut back by 3 bases and J by 7 bases. From germline, CDR1 is SGDLS and CDR2 YYNGEE. This CDR3 has 15 residues. CDR3 DNA: TGTGCCAGCAGCGGATTAAGTCAGGGGGTAGGGGAGCAGTACTTC. Protein product: CASSGLSQGVGEQYF.

The CDR3 loop reads CASSYSRGNEPQHF. Here the CDR3 DNA reads TGTGCCAGCAGTTACTCCAGGGGGAATGAGCCCCAGCATTTT. V usage is TRBV6-5 and J usage is TRBJ1-5, with 7 bases matching TRBD1. Germline assignment: CDR1 MNHEY and CDR2 SVGAGI. Trimming cost V 0 bases and J 8 bases; bases outside gene matches: 4. The CDR3 is 14 amino acids.

This clonotype was recorded many times. V gene TRBV5-1 combines with J gene TRBJ2-7, with a tentative D call TRBD1 (6 bases). Germline CDR1 and CDR2: SGHRS and YFSETQ. Trimming shortened V by 5 bases and J by 4 bases, and 13 bases separated the two germline ends. This CDR3 spans 13 amino acids. The CDR3 reads CASSPGHNYEQYF. The DNA of the CDR3 is TGCGCCAGCAGTCCGGGACACAATTACGAGCAGTACTTC.

This clonotype was recorded many times. The V gene is TRBV24-1, the J gene TRBJ2-3; 7 nucleotides agree with TRBD1. V was clipped by 4 bases and J by 7 bases; unmatched bases: 1. The length of the CDR3 is 12 residues. CDR1 and CDR2 (germline): KGHDR, SFDVKD. The CDR3 spells CATSEQGYTQYF. CDR3 nucleotide sequence: TGTGCCACCAGTGAACAGGGGTATACGCAGTATTTT.

The V call is TRBV7-8, the J call TRBJ2-5; D ambiguous. The CDR3 sequence is 15 residues long. V was clipped by 4 bases and J by 2 bases, with 14 bases between them. Germline loops: CDR1 SGHVS, CDR2 FQNEAQ. CDR3 DNA sequence: TGTGCCAGCAGCTCCGAGAAGGTTATGCAAGAGACCCAGTACTTC. As protein: CASSSEKVMQETQYF.

The genes are TRBV7-2 and TRBJ2-1; TRBD1 aligns across 11 bases. Per the germline V gene, CDR1 is SGHTA and CDR2 is FQGNSA. J lost 9 bases, V lost 3 bases, and 7 bases had no gene match. This CDR3 is built from 15 residues. In DNA form, the CDR3 reads TGTGCCAGCAGCTTGGGACAGGGGGGATCCAGTGAGCAGTTCTTC. Amino acids: CASSLGQGGSSEQFF.

Many counts were recorded for this clonotype. V and J are TRBV29-1 and TRBJ2-2, with D perhaps matching TRBD2 (6 bases). Germline values: CDR1 SQVTM, CDR2 ANQGSEA. CDR3 length: 16 residues. Trimming stripped 1 base from V and 6 bases from J, with 18 bases between. The CDR3: CSVEGAVSGFAGELFF. CDR3 nucleotides: TGCAGCGTTGAAGGGGCAGTTAGCGGATTCGCCGGGGAGCTGTTTTTT.

The chain couples TRBV20-1 to TRBJ2-3; 8 positions match TRBD2. The germline V gene encodes CDR1 DFQATT and CDR2 SNEGSKA (reference sequence). Unmatched junction bases numbered 7, after V lost 7 bases and J lost 1 base. This CDR3 region has 14 residues. The CDR3 nucleotides read TGCAGTGTACCGGGAGGGCTTCGCACAGATACGCAGTATTTT. It codes for CSVPGGLRTDTQYF.